The next 10 T cell receptor beta chains were all read from a single sample in a study of cytomegalovirus exposure and HLA in healthy donors. 13 Jbeta primers and 60 Vbeta primers were used for the PCR. Clones were sequenced by immunoSEQ multiplex PCR, and TCRdb holds only the in-frame ones, with some missing. The data hold some 130,000 clones, with approximately 61% observed a single time. The source material was PBMCs. Every receptor here comes from a human donor in good health.

The rearrangement uses TRBV27 and TRBJ2-5; perhaps TRBD2 as D (5 bases). Germline CDR1 is MNHEY and CDR2 is SMNVEV (reference sequence). The V end lost 4 bases, the J end lost 2 bases, and 8 bases lay between the germline ends. This CDR3 comprises 13 residues. The CDR3 sequence is CASSYPGQETQYF. The CDR3 bases are TGTGCCAGCAGTTACCCGGGACAAGAGACCCAGTACTTC.

This clone has more than one count but fewer than ten. The chain couples TRBV7-9 to TRBJ2-7; D gene ambiguous. CDR3 length equals 12 residues. Deletions cut 3 bases from V and 2 bases from J, with 5 bases between. From germline, CDR1 is SEHNR and CDR2 FQNEAQ (reference sequence). CDR3 nucleotide sequence: TGTGCCAGCAGCTTCCGGGCCTACGAGCAGTACTTC. Protein sequence: CASSFRAYEQYF. The full variable domain, completed using reference TRBV7-9 and TRBJ2-7, is DTGVSQNPRHKITKRGQNVTFRCDPISEHNRLYWYRQTLGQGPEFLTYFQNEAQLEKSRLLSDRFSAERPKGSFSTLEIQRTEQGDSAMYLCASSFRAYEQYFGPGTRLTVT.

V is TRBV18 and J is TRBJ1-3; D unclear. CDR3 length: 14 residues. CDR1 and CDR2 from the germline V gene are KGHSH and LQKENI. Trimming cost V 3 bases and J 0 bases, with 6 bases left between them. In nucleotides, the CDR3 is TGTGCCAGCTCACCCCGGGACTCTGGAAACACCATATATTTT. This codes for CASSPRDSGNTIYF.

The chain combines TRBV7-2 with TRBJ2-7, with 7 bases matching TRBD2. The germline gives CDR1 SGHTA, CDR2 FQGNSA. The CDR3 loop spans 15 amino acids. J gave up 2 bases and V 2 bases, and 6 bases lay outside the gene matches. The CDR3 coding sequence is TGTGCCAGCAGCTTATGGGCGGGAGTGACCTACGAGCAGTACTTC. The encoded protein is CASSLWAGVTYEQYF.

V is TRBV10-3 and J is TRBJ2-5, with 8 bases matching TRBD1. There are 17 residues in the CDR3. CDR1 ENHRY and CDR2 SYGVKD come from the germline V gene. Germline trimming cut 1 base from V and 2 bases from J; bases unmatched to any gene: 9. Here the CDR3 DNA reads TGTGCCATCAGTGAGTACCTACCAGGGGGCGGACAAGAGACCCAGTACTTC. This gives the protein CAISEYLPGGGQETQYF.

The genes are TRBV15 and TRBJ1-2; TRBD1 is a possible D gene (6 bases). The germline CDR1 and CDR2 sequences are LNHNV and YYDKDF (reference sequence). The CDR3 runs 16 residues. V shed 0 bases and J shed 5 bases, with 16 bases lying between them. Written as DNA, the CDR3 is TGTGCCACCAGCAGAGAGAAGCAGGGGAGTGGATATGGCTACACCTTC. Its translation: CATSREKQGSGYGYTF.

This chain joins TRBV28 and TRBJ2-3, with a tentative D call TRBD1 (6 bases). Trimming removed 6 bases at V and 4 bases at J, with 14 bases between. Per germline, CDR1 MDHEN and CDR2 SYDVKM. The CDR3 runs 14 residues. The CDR3 region is CASSLIEGADTQYF. CDR3 nucleotides: TGTGCCAGCAGCCTGATAGAGGGGGCAGATACGCAGTATTTT.

The chain joins TRBV6-5 to TRBJ1-2; the D gene is possibly TRBD1 (5 bases). Germline V lookup: CDR1 MNHEY, CDR2 SVGAGI. V was shortened by 0 bases and J by 0 bases, with 8 bases between the two germline ends. There are 15 residues in the CDR3. CDR3 in DNA: TGTGCCAGCAGTTACTCGAGACAGACTAACTATGGCTACACCTTC. Protein product: CASSYSRQTNYGYTF.

The chain couples TRBV9 to TRBJ2-5, with D possibly TRBD1 on 6 matching bases. The germline V gene encodes CDR1 SGDLS and CDR2 YYNGEE. The V end was cut by 4 bases, the J end by 3 bases, with 16 bases between. This CDR3 is 15 amino acids long. The CDR3 loop reads CASSYRDTTKETQYF. CDR3 DNA sequence: TGTGCCAGCAGCTACCGGGACACTACTAAAGAGACCCAGTACTTC.

The gene calls are TRBV19 and TRBJ2-2; TRBD1 matches 10 bases. V was clipped by 5 bases and J by 6 bases; unmatched bases: 15. The germline gives CDR1 LNHDA, CDR2 SQIVND (reference sequence). CDR3 length equals 18 residues. The CDR3 sequence: CASSPRPGTGAPPGELFF. In DNA, the CDR3 is TGTGCCAGTAGTCCCCGACCCGGGACAGGGGCCCCTCCCGGGGAGCTGTTTTTT.